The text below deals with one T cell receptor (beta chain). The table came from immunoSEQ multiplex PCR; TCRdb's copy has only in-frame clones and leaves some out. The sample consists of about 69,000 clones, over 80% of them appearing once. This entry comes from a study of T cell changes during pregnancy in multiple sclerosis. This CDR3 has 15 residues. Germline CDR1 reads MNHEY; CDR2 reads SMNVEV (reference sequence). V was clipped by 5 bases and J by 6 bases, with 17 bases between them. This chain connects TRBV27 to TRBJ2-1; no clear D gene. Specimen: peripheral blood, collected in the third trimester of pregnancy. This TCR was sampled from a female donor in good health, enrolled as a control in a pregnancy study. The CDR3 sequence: CASSQIKTQTNEQFF. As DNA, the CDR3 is TGTGCCAGCAGTCAAATAAAGACACAGACCAATGAGCAGTTCTTC.